This T cell receptor beta chain was sequenced during a study of T cell changes during pregnancy in multiple sclerosis. CDR1 is MNHEY and CDR2 is SMNVEV in the germline V gene (reference sequence). CDR3 length equals 15 residues. V lost 4 bases to trimming and J lost 0 bases, with 10 bases between them. Here immunoSEQ multiplex PCR was the method, and the copy in TCRdb shows in-frame clones only, minus some. The sample includes approximately 59,000 clones, 90% to 95% of them seen just once. The sequence was collected from a female donor in good health, enrolled as a control in a pregnancy study. The input for sequencing was peripheral blood, taken in the third trimester of pregnancy. The genes are TRBV27 and TRBJ1-5; D unclear. CDR3 sequence (DNA): TGTGCCAGCAGTTACAGTCTTAATAGCAATCAGCCCCAGCATTTT. The encoded protein is CASSYSLNSNQPQHF.